This T cell receptor (beta chain) was observed in a study of CD8+ T cells in alopecia areata. Study-wide context: Treatment ran 6 to 18 months, with 6 months of follow-up afterward.

The CDR3 runs to 10 residues. V gave up 4 bases and J gave up 4 bases, with 3 bases separating them. In germline, CDR1 is SQVTM, CDR2 ANQGSEA. Peripheral blood and lesional scalp punch biopsies were taken from alopecia areata patients. On this clone: Its specificity is not known.

Study conclusions and caveats: Relative to mice, TCR sharing across patients was less clear, a difference possibly HLA-related. Affected lesional scalp, above all in alopecia totalis/universalis, was more clonal than normal scalp.

RNA was extracted and reverse transcribed into cDNA as the sequencing template. The protocol was immunoSEQ multiplex PCR, while the TCRdb copy is restricted to in-frame clones and leaves out a portion. There are about 150,000 clones in the sample; under 60% occur only once, and roughly 6.7% lies in the top ten. The chain employs TRBV29-1 and TRBJ2-3; D unclear. The sequencing here drew on CD4+ T cells sorted from blood, taken at week 0. The sequence was collected from a human donor with alopecia areata. The CDR3 nucleotides are TGCAGCGTTGTGGCAGATACGCAGTATTTT. Translating it yields CSVVADTQYF.